This entry lists 18 T cell receptor beta chains sequenced from one sample in a study of T cells in Graves' hyperthyroidism and ophthalmopathy. Amplification yielded TCR beta CDR3 regions, with RNA transcripts as the source. With the HTBI primer set, the TCR CDR3 went through a first round of RT-PCR. Via MiXCR, TCRdb re-called the multiplex PCR reads, giving one row per CDR3 protein. The sample gives about 270,000 distinct CDR3 sequences, approximately 23% of which show up once; 50% to 75% is in the top ten. The specimen sequenced was blood. The source of these receptors is a man younger than 40 with Graves' ophthalmopathy.

There are many counts of this clonotype. The rearrangement uses TRBV20-1 and TRBJ2-7, with 8 bases lining up with TRBD2. This CDR3 has 14 amino acids. Trimming removed 3 bases from V and 7 bases from J; junction bases left unmatched: 11. Germline loops: CDR1 DFQATT, CDR2 SNEGSKA (reference sequence). The CDR3 bases are TGCAGTGCTAGCTACCGACGGGGGGGGCGTGAGCAGTACTTC. Its translation is CSASYRRGGREQYF.

The chain joins TRBV12-3 or TRBV12-4 to TRBJ2-7, with D possibly being TRBD2 (5 bases). Trimming removed 6 bases from V and 4 bases from J, with 13 bases in between. The CDR3 has 13 amino acids. CDR3 nucleotide sequence: TGTGCCAGCAGGAGACTGGGAGATTACGAGCAGTACTTC. Protein sequence: CASRRLGDYEQYF.

This clonotype turned up a few times. V gene TRBV7-3 combines with J gene TRBJ2-1, with 7 bases that match TRBD1. Germline values: CDR1 SGHTA, CDR2 FQGTGA. With V trimmed by 5 bases and J by 3 bases, 7 bases remained unmatched. The CDR3 is made up of 15 amino acids. CDR3 region: CASSSRQGIYNEQFF. The CDR3 DNA follows: TGTGCCAGCAGCAGTAGACAGGGTATCTACAATGAGCAGTTCTTC.

This chain joins TRBV13 and TRBJ2-1, with D possibly called TRBD1 or TRBD2 (7 bases each). Germline-derived CDR1 and CDR2 are PRHDT and FYEKMQ (reference sequence). Trimming removed 5 bases at V and 9 bases at J, with 23 bases between. The CDR3 runs to 16 residues. This CDR3 reads CASSPGGPRETSEQFF. As DNA, the CDR3 is TGTGCCAGCAGCCCAGGGGGTCCGCGGGAGACGAGTGAGCAGTTCTTC.

The gene calls are TRBV12-3 or TRBV12-4 and TRBJ2-5; 9 nucleotides align to TRBD1. Losses at the gene ends were 7 bases for V and 4 bases for J; bases not matched to a gene: 13. This CDR3 contains 16 residues. DNA for the CDR3: TGTGCCAGCATGAAAACGGGACAGGGAACACGAGAGACCCAGTACTTC. This encodes CASMKTGQGTRETQYF.

In this sample, this clonotype turned up many times. The rearrangement links TRBV6-1 to TRBJ2-1, with 11 bases that match TRBD2. V was clipped by 5 bases and J by 6 bases; unmatched bases: 9. CDR1 MNHNS and CDR2 SASEGT come from the germline V gene. The CDR3 contains 16 residues. The CDR3 protein is CASSLDGTSGANEQFF. DNA for the CDR3: TGTGCCAGCAGTCTAGACGGGACTAGCGGAGCCAATGAGCAGTTCTTC.

This chain links TRBV7-9 with TRBJ2-2; D uncertain. Germline-derived CDR1 and CDR2 are SEHNR and FQNEAQ (reference sequence). This CDR3 has 15 residues. The V end lost 4 bases, the J end lost 5 bases, and 14 bases lay between the germline ends. CDR3 sequence reads: CASSSLEGATGELFF. CDR3 bases: TGTGCCAGCAGCTCCCTAGAAGGTGCTACCGGGGAGCTGTTTTTT.

This clonotype was seen many times. The chain employs TRBV12-3 or TRBV12-4 and TRBJ2-1; 7 positions agree with TRBD2. This CDR3 is built from 14 residues. V lost 7 bases, J lost 7 bases, and 10 bases stayed unmatched. CDR3 loop: CASTPGGSLNEQFF. CDR3 in DNA: TGTGCCAGCACCCCCGGCGGGAGTCTAAATGAGCAGTTCTTC.

This clonotype was seen more than once but under ten times. The genes are TRBV2 and TRBJ2-2; no clear D gene. V was shortened by 3 bases and J by 5 bases, with 10 bases between the two germline ends. The CDR3 spans 14 residues. Germline V gene sequence: CDR1 SNHLY, CDR2 FYNNEI. CDR3 residues: CASSDLPLTGELFF. CDR3 nucleotides: TGTGCCAGCAGTGACCTTCCCCTGACCGGGGAGCTGTTTTTT.

The chain uses TRBV5-1 and TRBJ1-4; possibly TRBD1 for D (5 bases). CDR3 length: 14 amino acids. V was cut by 9 bases and J by 0 bases, with 12 bases left in between. Germline assignment: CDR1 SGHRS and CDR2 YFSETQ. The CDR3 DNA follows: TGCGCCACCGGGACGGGTACAACTAATGAAAAACTGTTTTTT. Encoded protein: CATGTGTTNEKLFF.

This chain connects TRBV19 to TRBJ1-5, with a weak D call TRBD1 (6 bases). The CDR3 is 17 residues long. V shed 3 bases and J shed 3 bases, with 18 bases lying between them. Germline CDR1 LNHDA, CDR2 SQIVND (reference sequence). CDR3: CASSIVDRTGHNQPQHF. As DNA, the CDR3 is TGTGCCAGTAGTATTGTTGACAGAACAGGGCACAATCAGCCCCAGCATTTT.

This clonotype was counted ten times or more. V and J are TRBV11-2 and TRBJ2-3; 8 positions agree with TRBD2. Germline CDR1 is SGHAT and CDR2 is FQNNGV. CDR3 length: 15 residues. Losses at the gene ends were 3 bases for V and 0 bases for J; bases not matched to a gene: 2. The CDR3 loop is CASSFGGGSTDTQYF. As DNA, the CDR3 is TGTGCCAGCAGCTTTGGCGGGGGGAGCACAGATACGCAGTATTTT.

This clonotype was counted many times. V gene TRBV5-1 combines with J gene TRBJ2-1, with TRBD2 matching 14 bases. Germline values: CDR1 SGHRS, CDR2 YFSETQ. The CDR3 loop spans 17 amino acids. After removal of 6 bases from V and 3 bases from J, the junction contained 8 bases not matched to a gene. The CDR3 region has the DNA TGCGCCAGCACCTCTGGGACTAGCGGGAGCCGCTACAATGAGCAGTTCTTC. Translation: CASTSGTSGSRYNEQFF.

The V call is TRBV18, the J call TRBJ2-1; no clear D. V shed 1 base and J shed 4 bases, with 11 bases lying between them. The germline V gene encodes CDR1 KGHSH and CDR2 LQKENI. This CDR3 has 15 residues. The chain's CDR3 is CASSPQTNHYNEQFF. CDR3 sequence (DNA): TGTGCCAGCTCACCACAGACAAATCATTACAATGAGCAGTTCTTC.

This clonotype showed up just a few times. The rearrangement uses TRBV7-6 and TRBJ2-1; D is unclear. In germline, CDR1 is SGHVS, CDR2 FNYEAQ. CDR3 length equals 13 residues. Trimming pared 3 bases from V and 5 bases from J, leaving 8 bases between. The DNA of the CDR3 is TGTGCCAGCAGCTTTTTAGGGAACAATGAGCAGTTCTTC. As protein: CASSFLGNNEQFF.

CDR3 sequence: CASSPPSAGGRNEQFF. The CDR3 coding sequence is TGTGCCAGCAGCCCCCCCTCGGCGGGAGGTCGGAATGAGCAGTTCTTC. The chain combines TRBV13 with TRBJ2-1, with TRBD2 matching over 8 bases. Trimming took 5 bases from V and 7 from J; bases not matched to a gene: 13. The CDR3 has 16 residues. Looked up from germline, CDR1 is PRHDT and CDR2 is FYEKMQ (reference sequence).

The genes are TRBV2 and TRBJ2-3; the D gene is possibly TRBD1 (6 bases). The CDR3 is 10 amino acids. CDR1 is SNHLY and CDR2 is FYNNEI in the germline V gene. The CDR3 region is CSGGRDTQYF. The CDR3 region has the DNA TGTTCTGGGGGCAGGGATACGCAGTATTTT.

This clonotype was counted at least ten times. V and J are TRBV7-9 and TRBJ2-5, with TRBD1 matching 11 bases. J gave up 5 bases and V 3 bases, and 8 bases lay outside the gene matches. The germline CDR1 and CDR2 sequences are SEHNR and FQNEAQ (reference sequence). This CDR3 is 16 amino acids long. CDR3 in amino acids: CASSLPPGQGGETQYF. The CDR3 region has the DNA TGTGCCAGCAGCTTGCCTCCGGGACAGGGGGGCGAGACCCAGTACTTC.